These 10 T cell receptor beta chains originate from one sample sequenced in a study of CD8 T cells in Susac syndrome. An amount of RNA that ranged from roughly 0.5 to 1 ug was reverse transcribed with random hexamers. TCRdb reprocessed the immunoSEQ multiplex PCR reads with MiXCR, giving one entry per CDR3 protein. In the table there are about 84,000 distinct CDR3 sequences, 90% to 97% of which are singletons. Sequenced: CD8+ T cells from PBMCs. The receptors here all came from a human donor with Susac syndrome.

V gene TRBV11-2 combines with J gene TRBJ1-4, with D hard to call. Germline V gives CDR1 SGHAT, CDR2 FQNNGV. Trimming left V 3 bases short and J 8 bases short, with 13 bases between. The CDR3 spans 14 residues. The CDR3: CASSFLPSGEKLFF. CDR3 nucleotides: TGTGCCAGCAGCTTCTTACCCTCGGGGGAAAAACTGTTTTTT. Looking up the rest from reference TRBV11-2 and TRBJ1-4 gives the full variable domain: EAGVAQSPRYKIIEKRQSVAFWCNPISGHATLYWYQQILGQGPKLLIQFQNNGVVDDSQLPKDRFSAERLKGVDSTLKIQPAKLEDSAVYLCASSFLPSGEKLFFGSGTQLSVL.

V is TRBV28 and J is TRBJ1-1; no clear D. The CDR3 sequence is 13 residues long. Looked up from germline, CDR1 is MDHEN and CDR2 is SYDVKM. V lost 5 bases and J 3 bases, leaving 10 bases between the germline ends. This CDR3 reads CASSVGPDTEAFF. The CDR3 nucleotides are TGTGCCAGCAGTGTCGGGCCCGACACTGAAGCTTTCTTT.

The chain links TRBV7-2 to TRBJ2-1, with TRBD1 matching 7 bases. The CDR3 totals 15 residues. V shed 3 bases and J 0 bases; nucleotides not matched to a gene: 2. Germline CDR1 and CDR2: SGHTA and FQGNSA. CDR3 sequence reads: CASSFGDSSYNEQFF. The CDR3 DNA reads as TGTGCCAGCAGCTTTGGGGACAGCTCCTACAATGAGCAGTTCTTC. Based on the CDR3 plus reference TRBV7-2 and TRBJ2-1, the full variable domain is GAGVSQSPSNKVTEKGKDVELRCDPISGHTALYWYRQSLGQGLEFLIYFQGNSAPDKSGLPSDRFSAERTGGSVSTLTIQRTQQEDSAVYLCASSFGDSSYNEQFFGPGTRLTVL.

V usage is TRBV2 and J usage is TRBJ1-5, with D unclear. The V gene's germline CDR1 is SNHLY and CDR2 FYNNEI. The CDR3 loop spans 13 amino acids. Trimming stripped 6 bases from V and 0 bases from J, with 6 bases between. DNA for the CDR3: TGTGCCAGCAGGTGGGATAGCAATCAGCCCCAGCATTTT. Amino acids: CASRWDSNQPQHF.

The V gene is TRBV9, the J gene TRBJ1-5; the D is unclear. Trimming shortened V by 2 bases and J by 0 bases, and 6 bases separated the two germline ends. Germline CDR1 and CDR2: SGDLS and YYNGEE. CDR3 size: 14 residues. CDR3 sequence: CASSVSYSNQPQHF. The CDR3 DNA reads TGTGCCAGCAGCGTCTCGTATAGCAATCAGCCCCAGCATTTT.

This clonotype showed up just once. The gene calls are TRBV5-6 and TRBJ2-7; 7 nucleotides match TRBD1. The CDR3 contains 15 residues. Germline-derived CDR1 and CDR2 are SGHDT and YYEEEE. The ends lost 3 bases at V and 2 bases at J; junction bases unmatched: 8. The CDR3 DNA reads as TGTGCCAGCAGCTCGAAGACAGGGTTCCCCTACGAGCAGTACTTC. Translation gives CASSSKTGFPYEQYF.

V and J are TRBV11-2 and TRBJ2-1; maybe TRBD2 (7 bases). V was pared by 6 bases and J by 2 bases, with 17 bases between. Germline V gene data show CDR1 as SGHAT and CDR2 as FQNNGV. This CDR3 has 16 residues. The CDR3 DNA reads as TGTGCCAGCAGTCCGACCGGGGGGCCGACCTACAATGAGCAGTTCTTC. Translating it yields CASSPTGGPTYNEQFF.

The J gene is TRBJ2-7, the V gene TRBV6-5; 7 nucleotides line up with TRBD1. The CDR3 consists of 14 residues. CDR1 is MNHEY, CDR2 SVGAGI, per germline. V was clipped by 3 bases and J by 3 bases; unmatched bases: 5. The CDR3: CASSYGQGDYEQYV. As DNA, the CDR3 is TGTGCCAGCAGTTATGGGCAGGGGGACTACGAGCAGTACGTC.

V usage is TRBV4-2 and J usage is TRBJ2-3; weak D call: TRBD2 (6 bases). Germline CDR1 and CDR2: LGHNA and YNFKEQ. V gave up 1 base and J gave up 0 bases, with 17 bases separating them. This CDR3 region has 18 residues. CDR3 residues: CASSQVEPGLTSTDTQYF. The CDR3 coding sequence is TGTGCCAGCAGCCAAGTGGAACCGGGACTCACTAGCACAGATACGCAGTATTTT.

The chain links TRBV20-1 to TRBJ1-1, with D tentatively TRBD1 (5 bases). CDR3 size: 15 residues. V lost 0 bases, J lost 7 bases, and 18 bases lay in between. The germline V gene encodes CDR1 DFQATT and CDR2 SNEGSKA (reference sequence). The CDR3 spells CSARDRWAGKYEAFF. DNA of the CDR3: TGCAGTGCTAGAGATCGTTGGGCAGGGAAGTATGAAGCTTTCTTT.